Each of the 31 T cell receptor beta chains below was sequenced from the same sample in a study of cytomegalovirus exposure and HLA in healthy donors. PCR was performed using 60 Vbeta and 13 Jbeta primers. The repertoire was sequenced with immunoSEQ multiplex PCR; TCRdb's copy has only in-frame clones and lacks some. The sample contains 100,000 to 120,000 clones, 75% to 80% of which appear only once. The sequenced sample consisted of PBMCs. These receptors were taken from a woman in her 30s in good health and CMV-seronegative.

This rearrangement joins TRBV19 to TRBJ2-3; TRBD1 aligns across 9 bases. This CDR3 is built from 20 residues. Germline assignment: CDR1 LNHDA and CDR2 SQIVND (reference sequence). The V segment lost 5 bases and the J segment 0 bases; nucleotides outside the gene matches: 18. CDR3 region: CASSGSGQGIWGASTDTQYF. The CDR3 DNA follows: TGTGCCAGTAGTGGGTCGGGACAGGGAATCTGGGGGGCGAGCACAGATACGCAGTATTTT. Full variable domain (rest looked up from reference TRBV19 and TRBJ2-3): DGGITQSPKYLFRKEGQNVTLSCEQNLNHDAMYWYRQDPGQGLRLIYYSQIVNDFQKGDIAEGYSVSREKKESFPLTVTSAQKNPTAFYLCASSGSGQGIWGASTDTQYFGPGTRLTVL.

J is TRBJ1-2 and V is TRBV4-1, with TRBD1 matching 7 bases. Trimming took 1 base from V and 7 from J; bases not matched to a gene: 9. Germline lookup yields CDR1 MGHRA and CDR2 YSYEKL. The CDR3 spans 15 residues. This chain's CDR3 is CASSQVETGVGGYTF. Here the CDR3 DNA reads TGCGCCAGCAGCCAAGTTGAAACAGGGGTGGGTGGCTACACCTTC.

This chain's CDR3 is CASSLALRDIPQETQYF. The CDR3 bases are TGTGCCAGCAGCTTAGCGCTCAGGGACATACCCCAAGAGACCCAGTACTTC. The V call is TRBV7-9, the J call TRBJ2-5, with D possibly matching TRBD1 (6 bases). The CDR3 extends over 17 amino acids. The ends were cut back, 0 bases at V and 1 base at J, with 15 bases in the middle. The germline V gene has CDR1 SEHNR and CDR2 FQNEAQ (reference sequence).

The gene calls are TRBV6-1 and TRBJ1-1, with D uncertain. The length of the CDR3 is 18 residues. V was clipped by 0 bases and J by 0 bases, with 17 bases between them. CDR1 is MNHNS, CDR2 SASEGT, per germline. CDR3 DNA: TGTGCCAGCAGTGAAGCTGCAGGAATTGAGAGAATGAACACTGAAGCTTTCTTT. Its protein is CASSEAAGIERMNTEAFF.

The CDR3 sequence is CASSQKLSREQYF. The CDR3 bases are TGCGCCAGCAGCCAGAAACTTAGTCGCGAGCAGTACTTC. The chain combines TRBV4-1 with TRBJ2-7, with D uncertain. This CDR3 has 13 amino acids. Germline CDR1 and CDR2: MGHRA and YSYEKL. V lost 3 bases, J lost 6 bases, and 12 bases lay in between.

The V gene is TRBV27, the J gene TRBJ2-7, with D tentatively TRBD1 (5 bases). Trimming removed 0 bases at V and 2 bases at J, with 8 bases between. The CDR3 is made up of 14 amino acids. CDR1 is MNHEY, CDR2 SMNVEV, per germline (reference sequence). The CDR3 sequence: CASSLSGATYEQYF. The DNA for the CDR3 is TGTGCCAGCAGTTTATCAGGGGCCACCTACGAGCAGTACTTC.

The genes are TRBV6-4 and TRBJ2-7, with a weak D call TRBD2 (6 bases). Germline CDR1 reads MRHNA; CDR2 reads SNTAGT. Trimming left V 6 bases short and J 2 bases short, with 17 bases between. The CDR3 is 15 amino acids. The CDR3 region is CASRDNGEDPYEQYF. CDR3 nucleotides: TGTGCCAGCAGAGATAATGGGGAGGACCCCTACGAGCAGTACTTC.

This clone occurred a few times. The CDR3 DNA is TGTGCCAGCAGCTCCCTCCGGGGAAGGAGCTACGAGCAGTACTTC. Protein: CASSSLRGRSYEQYF. The chain joins TRBV7-8 to TRBJ2-7; a possible D gene is TRBD2 (5 bases). Trimming took 4 bases from V and 3 from J, leaving 16 bases between them. There are 15 residues in the CDR3. CDR1 SGHVS and CDR2 FQNEAQ come from the germline V gene.

This clone was picked up one time. The rearrangement links TRBV28 to TRBJ2-7, with D perhaps TRBD2 (5 bases). Germline lookup yields CDR1 MDHEN and CDR2 SYDVKM. This CDR3 has 13 amino acids. V was cut by 6 bases and J by 3 bases, with 12 bases left in between. The CDR3 spells CASRVRASYEQYF. Written as DNA, the CDR3 is TGTGCCAGCAGGGTGAGGGCCAGCTACGAGCAGTACTTC.

The chain links TRBV5-1 to TRBJ2-1; D may be TRBD1 (6 bases). V lost 3 bases to trimming and J lost 1 base, with 11 bases between them. Per germline, CDR1 SGHRS and CDR2 YFSETQ. The CDR3 runs 15 residues. DNA of the CDR3: TGCGCCAGCAGCTGGACAGCCGCTTCCTACAATGAGCAGTTCTTC. As protein: CASSWTAASYNEQFF.

The chain combines TRBV28 with TRBJ2-7; perhaps TRBD1 as D (6 bases). The V gene's germline CDR1 is MDHEN and CDR2 SYDVKM. The CDR3 is made up of 17 amino acids. The V and J ends lost 3 bases and 0 bases respectively, with 18 bases between them. The DNA of the CDR3 is TGTGCCAGCAGTTTGCCAACCCGGGACACCTCCTCCTACGAGCAGTACTTC. It encodes CASSLPTRDTSSYEQYF.

This chain links TRBV2 with TRBJ2-1; unclear D gene. The germline V gene has CDR1 SNHLY and CDR2 FYNNEI. V lost 4 bases and J 4 bases, leaving 14 bases between the germline ends. The CDR3 length is 15 residues. The CDR3 spells CASSGSGRDYNEQFF. The CDR3 nucleotides read TGTGCCAGCAGTGGTTCAGGTCGAGATTACAATGAGCAGTTCTTC.

This chain joins TRBV7-9 and TRBJ2-1; 7 bases map to TRBD2. The germline V gene encodes CDR1 SEHNR and CDR2 FQNEAQ (reference sequence). V lost 4 bases, J lost 5 bases, and 11 bases stayed unmatched. This CDR3 has 16 amino acids. CDR3 protein: CASSSVGLADNNEQFF. DNA for the CDR3: TGTGCCAGCAGCTCAGTCGGCCTAGCGGACAACAATGAGCAGTTCTTC. The whole variable domain, filled in from reference TRBV7-9 and TRBJ2-1, reads DTGVSQNPRHKITKRGQNVTFRCDPISEHNRLYWYRQTLGQGPEFLTYFQNEAQLEKSRLLSDRFSAERPKGSFSTLEIQRTEQGDSAMYLCASSSVGLADNNEQFFGPGTRLTVL.

The gene calls are TRBV2 and TRBJ2-3, with a possible D match to TRBD2 (5 bases). V shed 9 bases and J shed 1 base, with 14 bases lying between them. The V gene's germline CDR1 is SNHLY and CDR2 FYNNEI. This CDR3 is 14 amino acids long. CDR3 protein: CASCVGEGTDTQYF. DNA of the CDR3: TGTGCCAGTTGTGTGGGAGAAGGCACAGATACGCAGTATTTT.

This clone came up a few times. The V and J genes are TRBV4-1 and TRBJ1-1; 8 positions match TRBD1. The J segment lost 1 base and the V segment lost 1 base, leaving 5 bases of the junction unmatched. This CDR3 is 16 amino acids long. Germline CDR1 is MGHRA and CDR2 is YSYEKL. CDR3 amino acids: CASSQVTGTGNTEAFF. CDR3 sequence (DNA): TGCGCCAGCAGCCAAGTGACCGGGACAGGGAACACTGAAGCTTTCTTT.

The rearrangement uses TRBV6-1 and TRBJ2-7; 9 bases match TRBD1. The V segment lost 3 bases and the J segment 6 bases; nucleotides outside the gene matches: 3. This CDR3 has 13 residues. Germline assignment: CDR1 MNHNS and CDR2 SASEGT. The CDR3 DNA reads as TGTGCCAGCAGTGACAACAGGGGGCTCGAGCAGTACTTC. Protein: CASSDNRGLEQYF.

This chain links TRBV30 with TRBJ1-5; possibly TRBD1 for D (5 bases). The CDR3 length is 14 residues. Germline-derived CDR1 and CDR2 are GTSNPN and SVGIG (reference sequence). Trimming took off 0 bases at V and 7 bases at J, with 13 bases between the two ends. The CDR3 coding sequence is TGTGCCTGGAGTGTAACTGGGGCAGGGCAGCCCCAGCATTTT. Its translation: CAWSVTGAGQPQHF.

This rearrangement joins TRBV7-6 to TRBJ2-7, with TRBD1 matching over 7 bases. Germline V gene lookup returns CDR1 SGHVS and CDR2 FNYEAQ. This CDR3 comprises 14 residues. With V trimmed by 5 bases and J by 1 base, 5 bases remained unmatched. The CDR3 loop reads CASSPQTGSYEQYF. Written as DNA, the CDR3 is TGTGCCAGCAGCCCCCAGACAGGGTCCTACGAGCAGTACTTC.

The chain has TRBV18 and TRBJ1-5; tentatively, D is TRBD1 (6 bases). This CDR3 spans 14 amino acids. CDR1 KGHSH and CDR2 LQKENI come from the germline V gene. V was clipped by 1 base and J by 2 bases, with 6 bases between them. The CDR3 spells CASSPQGGNQPQHF. In DNA form, the CDR3 reads TGTGCCAGCTCACCACAGGGGGGCAATCAGCCCCAGCATTTT.

The chain employs TRBV29-1 and TRBJ2-1, with TRBD2 identical over 10 bases. The CDR3 spans 14 residues. The J segment lost 5 bases and the V segment lost 5 bases, leaving 6 bases of the junction unmatched. Looked up from germline, CDR1 is SQVTM and CDR2 is ANQGSEA. CDR3: CSVKRGLANNEQFF. CDR3 DNA: TGCAGCGTTAAAAGGGGACTAGCGAACAATGAGCAGTTCTTC.

The rearrangement links TRBV30 to TRBJ1-4; possible D gene TRBD1, 5 bases. This CDR3 has 15 residues. Germline V gene data show CDR1 as GTSNPN and CDR2 as SVGIG (reference sequence). With 6 bases removed from V and 7 bases from J, the gap between germline ends came to 21 bases. The CDR3 DNA reads TGTGCCTGCGGAAGGGCAGGGAAAAAGGGTGAAAAACTGTTTTTT. Residues: CACGRAGKKGEKLFF.

This chain links TRBV4-3 with TRBJ2-1; TRBD2 agrees at 10 bases. Germline values: CDR1 LGHNA, CDR2 YSLEER. This CDR3 spans 17 amino acids. With 3 bases clipped from V and 0 bases from J, the junction kept 5 bases outside the gene matches. CDR3 sequence reads: CASSQVSGGASYNEQFF. CDR3 bases: TGCGCCAGCAGCCAGGTCAGCGGGGGGGCCTCCTACAATGAGCAGTTCTTC.

This clone was observed a single time. CDR3 sequence (DNA): TGCAGCGTTGAAGCGTCGCGGACAGGGGGCCTCGAGCAGTACTTC. It specifies CSVEASRTGGLEQYF. This rearrangement joins TRBV29-1 to TRBJ2-7, with 11 bases aligning to TRBD1. Trimming took 1 base from V and 6 from J; bases not matched to a gene: 8. Germline V lookup: CDR1 SQVTM, CDR2 ANQGSEA. This CDR3 is built from 15 residues.

The rearrangement uses TRBV4-3 and TRBJ1-1; 7 nucleotides match TRBD1. This CDR3 has 17 residues. V was pared by 3 bases and J by 0 bases, with 10 bases of the junction left unmatched. The germline V gene has CDR1 LGHNA and CDR2 YSLEER. The CDR3 here is CASSQGGWGTVNTEAFF. CDR3 DNA sequence: TGCGCCAGCAGCCAGGGCGGGTGGGGGACAGTGAACACTGAAGCTTTCTTT.

The V gene is TRBV7-2, the J gene TRBJ2-1, with 8 bases matching TRBD2. The trim removed 5 bases at V and 7 bases at J, leaving 10 bases unmatched. This CDR3 contains 15 residues. Germline CDR1 and CDR2: SGHTA and FQGNSA. CDR3 bases: TGTGCCAGCAGCCCGAGGGGGGAGCGGGGGAATGAGCAGTTCTTC. Translation: CASSPRGERGNEQFF.

This clone has more than one count but fewer than ten. The genes are TRBV28 and TRBJ1-1; weak D call: TRBD1 (5 bases). Trimming took 4 bases from V and 5 from J, leaving 17 bases between them. The germline CDR1 and CDR2 sequences are MDHEN and SYDVKM. The CDR3 length is 15 residues. CDR3 sequence: CASSSGWGERTEAFF. In nucleotides, the CDR3 is TGTGCCAGCAGTTCCGGGTGGGGGGAGCGAACTGAAGCTTTCTTT.

V is TRBV7-9 and J is TRBJ2-1, with 11 positions matching TRBD2. CDR1 SEHNR and CDR2 FQNEAQ come from the germline V gene (reference sequence). The ends lost 11 bases at V and 7 bases at J; junction bases unmatched: 10. The CDR3 is 14 residues long. CDR3 DNA sequence: TGTGCCGGCGCACTAGCGGGAGAGGGGAATGAGCAGTTCTTC. The encoded protein is CAGALAGEGNEQFF. The full variable domain, completed using reference TRBV7-9 and TRBJ2-1, is DTGVSQNPRHKITKRGQNVTFRCDPISEHNRLYWYRQTLGQGPEFLTYFQNEAQLEKSRLLSDRFSAERPKGSFSTLEIQRTEQGDSAMYLCAGALAGEGNEQFFGPGTRLTVL.

The chain links TRBV7-6 to TRBJ2-5, with D possibly being TRBD1 (5 bases). The V end lost 2 bases, the J end lost 0 bases, and 7 bases lay between the germline ends. The CDR3 sequence is 14 residues long. Germline CDR1 is SGHVS and CDR2 is FNYEAQ. CDR3 loop: CASSLSRDQETQYF. As DNA, the CDR3 is TGTGCCAGCAGCTTATCCAGGGACCAAGAGACCCAGTACTTC.

The rearrangement joins TRBV28 to TRBJ1-1; weak D call: TRBD1 (5 bases). V lost 6 bases and J 2 bases, leaving 7 bases between the germline ends. The germline V gene encodes CDR1 MDHEN and CDR2 SYDVKM. The CDR3 contains 12 residues. CDR3 in DNA: TGTGCCAGCAGAAGGGGAAACACTGAAGCTTTCTTT. Its protein is CASRRGNTEAFF.

The chain couples TRBV6-6 to TRBJ2-6, with D perhaps TRBD1 (5 bases). V lost 4 bases and J lost 2, with 9 bases in between. CDR3 size: 15 residues. The germline gives CDR1 MNHNY, CDR2 SVGAGI (reference sequence). CDR3 nucleotide sequence: TGTGCCAGCAGTTTGACAGAACCTGGGGCCAACGTCCTGACTTTC. As protein: CASSLTEPGANVLTF.

J is TRBJ1-5 and V is TRBV28, with a tentative D call TRBD1 (5 bases). The CDR3 runs to 15 residues. Germline V lookup: CDR1 MDHEN, CDR2 SYDVKM. Trimming stripped 5 bases from V and 7 bases from J, with 18 bases between. CDR3 in DNA: TGTGCCAGCAGTCCACGGGGGGAAAGAAGCCAGCCCCAGCATTTT. Translating it yields CASSPRGERSQPQHF.